This TCR beta chain comes out of a study of blood T cell repertoires in COVID-19. Study-level background: There were acute and convalescent COVID-19 samples, and they came from the United States, Italy and Spain. Nucleic acid was either cDNA or gDNA, and it came from T cells, B-cell-depleted T cells, or PBMCs.

As handled by the study authors: Amplifying reference gene primers gave estimates of nucleated cell counts. Only in-frame clones appear in the TCRdb table, and some are missing; sequencing was by immunoSEQ multiplex PCR. The V and J calls and clone size are taken from that table; D and trimming were inferred from the DNA. The sample holds about 260,000 clones, 70% to 90% seen once. Germline CDR1 SGHTA, CDR2 FQGNSA. The CDR3 has 13 amino acids. Deletions cut 7 bases from V and 1 base from J, with 9 bases between. The chain uses TRBV7-2 and TRBJ2-3; D may be TRBD2 (6 bases). This receptor was taken from a woman in her forties or fifties with acute or convalescent COVID-19. The sample was peripheral blood. DNA for the CDR3: TGTGCCAGCACAAAGCGGGGCACAGATACGCAGTATTTT. Protein product: CASTKRGTDTQYF.